The present entry profiles one T cell receptor beta chain with its context. This record comes from a study of blood T cell repertoires in COVID-19. Overall study: Some COVID-19 samples were acute and others convalescent; all came from the United States, Italy and Spain. PBMCs, B-cell-depleted T cells, or T cells were the source of the cDNA or gDNA that made up the material.

Authors' methods: The authors estimated nucleated cell counts from reference gene primer amplification. This table comes from immunoSEQ multiplex PCR, and its TCRdb copy is limited to in-frame clones, with some not included. That table furnishes V, J and clone size, whereas the DNA furnished D and trimming. The sample has about 130,000 clones; 75% to 90% are singletons. The sequence derives from a human donor in a cohort sampled during active COVID-19. Sequenced: peripheral blood.

The CDR3 region is CASSSGRQGAEPQHF. The DNA of the CDR3 is TGTGCCAGCAGCTCGGGTCGGCAGGGGGCTGAGCCCCAGCATTTT. The rearrangement joins TRBV5-4 to TRBJ1-5; 8 bases map to TRBD1. V dropped 3 bases and J dropped 8; count of bases not matched to a gene: 10. This CDR3 contains 15 residues. Germline-derived CDR1 and CDR2 are SGHNT and YYREEE (reference sequence).